These 23 T cell receptor beta chains were sequenced from one sample in a study. TCRdb processed the 5' RACE reads anew with MiXCR; each CDR3 protein has one entry. The table lists several thousand distinct CDR3 sequences, 36% of them singletons, with approximately 6.3% in the top ten. The sequenced sample consisted of tumor-infiltrating memory CD4+ T cells sorted from the breast tumor. Sample subset: memory CD4+ T cells, CD4+CD45RO+CD25-. These receptors originate from a female donor with breast cancer.

This clonotype has only a few counts. The chain joins TRBV2 to TRBJ2-5; the match to TRBD1 covers 8 bases. The V segment lost 8 bases and the J segment 4 bases; nucleotides outside the gene matches: 6. Germline V gene sequence: CDR1 SNHLY, CDR2 FYNNEI. This CDR3 contains 13 residues. The CDR3 DNA is TGTGCCAGCGGCGCAGACAGGGGAGAGACCCAGTACTTC. Its protein is CASGADRGETQYF.

This clonotype is labeled as medium-sized. The CDR3 DNA is TGCGCCAGCAGCTTGAACACCCAAGAGACCCAGTACTTC. This gives the protein CASSLNTQETQYF. This chain connects TRBV5-1 to TRBJ2-5; D unresolved. Trimming stripped 1 base from V and 1 base from J, with 5 bases between. Looked up from germline, CDR1 is SGHRS and CDR2 is YFSETQ. The CDR3 is 13 amino acids.

The V gene is TRBV9, the J gene TRBJ2-5, with 9 nucleotides matching TRBD2. Germline CDR1 is SGDLS and CDR2 is YYNGEE. J gave up 5 bases and V 3 bases, and 5 bases lay outside the gene matches. CDR3 size: 14 residues. CDR3 sequence (DNA): TGTGCCAGCAGCGAAAATAGCGGGAGTGAGACCCAGTACTTC. Its protein is CASSENSGSETQYF.

This clonotype was seen a few times. The chain links TRBV6-5 to TRBJ1-2; D is ambiguous. The V and J ends lost 6 bases and 7 bases respectively, with 15 bases between them. The germline V gene has CDR1 MNHEY and CDR2 SVGAGI. CDR3 length: 13 residues. For the CDR3, the DNA is TGTGCCAGCAGAGAGAGGGTCCGGGCTGGCTACACCTTC. It is translated as CASRERVRAGYTF.

V usage is TRBV5-1 and J usage is TRBJ1-1; tentatively, D is TRBD1 (5 bases). The ends were cut back, 0 bases at V and 7 bases at J, with 16 bases in the middle. This CDR3 is 15 amino acids long. Germline V gene sequence: CDR1 SGHRS, CDR2 YFSETQ. As DNA, the CDR3 is TGCGCCAGCAGCTTGGGAGGGGCAAGTAGTAGTGAAGCTTTCTTT. Its protein is CASSLGGASSSEAFF.

The genes are TRBV5-4 and TRBJ2-5; TRBD2 matches at 10 bases. Unmatched junction bases numbered 5, after V lost 0 bases and J lost 0 bases. The germline gives CDR1 SGHNT, CDR2 YYREEE (reference sequence). This CDR3 has 17 amino acids. The CDR3 coding sequence is TGTGCCAGCAGCTTGGTAGGAGCGGGAGGGTACCAAGAGACCCAGTACTTC. Amino acids: CASSLVGAGGYQETQYF.

This clonotype was recorded at least ten times. A much more abundant neighbour one base away suggests this may be a read error. The J gene is TRBJ2-3, the V gene TRBV5-1; D is unresolved. CDR1 and CDR2 from the germline V gene are SGHRS and YFSETQ. The CDR3 consists of 13 residues. V gave up 2 bases and J gave up 6 bases, with 10 bases separating them. CDR3 sequence reads: CASSLRRVDTQYF. CDR3 DNA: TGCGCCAGCAGCTTACGGCGAGTTGATACGCAGTATTTT.

Sample share makes this clonotype medium-sized. The chain couples TRBV4-1 to TRBJ2-3; D gene ambiguous. V gave up 1 base and J gave up 2 bases, with 10 bases separating them. From germline, CDR1 is MGHRA and CDR2 YSYEKL. The CDR3 is 15 amino acids. The CDR3 sequence: CASSQVWQSTDTQYF. The CDR3 DNA sequence: TGCGCCAGCAGCCAAGTCTGGCAATCCACAGATACGCAGTATTTT.

This clonotype was counted between two and nine times. CDR3 DNA: TGTGCCTGGAGTGCGGGTTATGAAAAACTGTTTTTT. It yields the protein CAWSAGYEKLFF. The V and J genes are TRBV30 and TRBJ1-4; D remains unclear. Germline CDR1 and CDR2: GTSNPN and SVGIG (reference sequence). The CDR3 sequence is 12 residues long. Trimming cost V 1 base and J 6 bases, with 6 bases left between them.

Worth noting for this clonotype: The germline gene is not matched at one end of the junction; a read error may be the cause. The chain combines TRBV3-1 with TRBJ2-1; 7 nucleotides agree with TRBD2. Germline V gene data show CDR1 as LGHDT and CDR2 as YNNKEL (reference sequence). The CDR3 is 15 amino acids. In nucleotides, the CDR3 is TGTGCCAACAGCCAAGCCTTCGGGGGGAACAATGAGCAGTCCTTC. It encodes CANSQAFGGNNEQSF.

This clonotype is a singleton in its sample. The CDR3 sequence is CSARDLRLNTEAFF. CDR3 nucleotides: TGCAGTGCTAGAGATTTACGGTTGAACACTGAAGCTTTCTTT. The chain is built from TRBV20-1 and TRBJ1-1; D remains unclear. CDR1 and CDR2 (germline): DFQATT, SNEGSKA (reference sequence). The ends were cut back, 0 bases at V and 0 bases at J, with 8 bases in the middle. This CDR3 has 14 amino acids.

This clonotype was counted only a few times. The V call is TRBV21-1, the J call TRBJ1-2; TRBD1 was called by the table and not checked on the DNA. TRBV21-1 is a pseudogene. The CDR3 is 15 amino acids. The CDR3 nucleotides read TGTGCCAGCAGCACTCAGGGACAGGGAAACTATGGCTACACCTTC. It specifies CASSTQGQGNYGYTF.

This clonotype was found many times. The chain carries TRBV28 and TRBJ2-7, with D maybe TRBD2 (6 bases). This CDR3 has 14 amino acids. V gave up 5 bases and J gave up 3 bases, with 14 bases separating them. CDR1 is MDHEN and CDR2 is SYDVKM in the germline V gene. The CDR3 here is CASSPGTEDYEQYF. As DNA, the CDR3 is TGTGCCAGCAGTCCTGGGACTGAAGACTACGAGCAGTACTTC.

Details on this clonotype: A much larger clone lies a single base off, so this may be a read error. The genes are TRBV5-6 and TRBJ2-5; D is unresolved. The germline gives CDR1 SGHDT, CDR2 YYEEEE. The CDR3 totals 13 residues. CDR3 bases: TGTGCCAGCAGCTTGGTTCAGGTAGAGGCCCAGTACTTC. It yields the protein CASSLVQVEAQYF.

The V call is TRBV20-1, the J call TRBJ1-6; 10 positions match TRBD1. V was pared by 5 bases and J by 5 bases, with 12 bases of the junction left unmatched. CDR3 length: 17 residues. Germline V gene data show CDR1 as DFQATT and CDR2 as SNEGSKA (reference sequence). As DNA, the CDR3 is TGCAGTGCTTGCCCGGGACAGGGGCCCTTTGATAATTCACCCCTCCACTTT. Protein: CSACPGQGPFDNSPLHF.

About this clonotype itself: A read error may be the cause here, since a much bigger clone is one base away. This chain uses TRBV9 with TRBJ1-6; weak D call: TRBD1 (6 bases). Trimming left V 7 bases short and J 11 bases short, with 19 bases between. CDR1 is SGDLS and CDR2 is YYNGEE in the germline V gene. The CDR3 is 14 residues long. For the CDR3, the DNA is TGTGCCAGCGGGAAACAGGGTCGGAATCCACCCCTCCACTTT. Translating it yields CASGKQGRNPPLHF.

This chain links TRBV28 with TRBJ1-1; D uncertain. The CDR3 sequence is 15 residues long. V gave up 2 bases and J gave up 8 bases, with 18 bases separating them. Germline V gene data show CDR1 as MDHEN and CDR2 as SYDVKM. The CDR3 DNA reads TGTGCCAGCAGTTTAATAACGGATGGGTGCTCCGAAGCTTTCTTT. Amino acid sequence: CASSLITDGCSEAFF.

Points on this clonotype: A much larger clone differs from this one at a single base, so this may be a read error. CDR3 coding DNA: TGCAGCGTTGAAGAGGGCGTGAACACTGAAGCTTTCTTT. This gives the protein CSVEEGVNTEAFF. This chain uses TRBV29-1 with TRBJ1-1, with D hard to call. Germline loops: CDR1 SQVTM, CDR2 ANQGSEA. This CDR3 contains 13 residues. Trimming took off 0 bases at V and 0 bases at J, with 5 bases between the two ends.

The chain joins TRBV4-1 to TRBJ2-7; D is unresolved. The V and J ends lost 4 bases and 2 bases respectively, with 9 bases between them. CDR3 size: 13 residues. Germline V CDR1 and CDR2: MGHRA, YSYEKL. CDR3 amino acids: CASSPGGPYEQYF. CDR3 in DNA: TGCGCCAGCAGCCCCGGTGGCCCCTACGAGCAGTACTTC.

This clonotype was seen more than once but under ten times. A much larger clone differs by one base, so this may be a read error. V is TRBV18 and J is TRBJ1-6; TRBD1 matches 10 bases. The V gene's germline CDR1 is KGHSH and CDR2 LQKENI. The CDR3 contains 15 residues. J lost 9 bases, V lost 8 bases, and 10 bases had no gene match. DNA for the CDR3: TGTGCCAGCGCAGGCTCCGGGACAGGGGTTTCACCCCTCCACTTT. The encoded protein is CASAGSGTGVSPLHF.

To note about this clonotype: This sequence may be a read error, since a much larger clone differs from it by one base. CDR3 nucleotide sequence: TGTGCCATCCCCTCCCCGCGTACTGGGGCCAACGTCCAGACTTTC. Translated: CAIPSPRTGANVQTF. The chain combines TRBV10-3 with TRBJ2-6, with D possibly TRBD1 on 5 matching bases. CDR3 length: 15 amino acids. Germline CDR1 ENHRY, CDR2 SYGVKD.

Worth noting for this clonotype: A read error may produce the germline difference seen at one junction end. The chain recombines TRBV15 with TRBJ2-1; 12 bases agree with TRBD1. The V gene's germline CDR1 is LNHNV and CDR2 YYDKDF (reference sequence). CDR3 length: 15 residues. The CDR3 loop reads CATSRGTGGYNKQFF. The CDR3 DNA reads TGTGCCACCAGCCGAGGGACAGGGGGCTACAATAAGCAGTTCTTC.

By sample share, this clonotype is medium-sized. V and J are TRBV7-2 and TRBJ2-7, with TRBD1 matching 10 bases. With V trimmed by 5 bases and J by 6 bases, 13 bases remained unmatched. This CDR3 is 16 amino acids long. CDR1 and CDR2 from the germline V gene are SGHTA and FQGNSA. The CDR3 loop is CASSLTPGQGIGEQYF. The DNA of the CDR3 is TGTGCCAGCAGCCTAACCCCGGGACAGGGGATCGGCGAGCAGTACTTC.